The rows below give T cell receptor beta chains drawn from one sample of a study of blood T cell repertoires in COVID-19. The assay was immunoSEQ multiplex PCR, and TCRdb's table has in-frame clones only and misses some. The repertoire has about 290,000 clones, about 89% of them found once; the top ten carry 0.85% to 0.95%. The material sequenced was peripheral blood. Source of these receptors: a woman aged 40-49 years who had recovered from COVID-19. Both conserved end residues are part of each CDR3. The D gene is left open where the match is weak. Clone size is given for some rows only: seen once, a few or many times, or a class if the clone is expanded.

DNA: TGTGCCTGGAGTGTAACGGGGGAACAGCCCCAGCATTTT; CDR3: CAWSVTGEQPQHF; V: TRBV30; J: TRBJ1-5; length: 13; size: .; D: .
DNA: TGCGCCAGCAGCGCGGTCTCTCATGAGCAGTTCTTC; CDR3: CASSAVSHEQFF; V: TRBV5-1; J: TRBJ2-1; length: 12; size: .; D: .
DNA: TGTGCCACCCGTTCGGGGTTTGACACCGGGGAGCTGTTTTTT; CDR3: CATRSGFDTGELFF; V: TRBV24-1; J: TRBJ2-2; length: 14; size: .; D: .
DNA: TGTGCCAGCAGTTTTCGTCCGAGGACAGGGCACTCCCTCTATAATTCACCCCTCCACTTT; CDR3: CASSFRPRTGHSLYNSPLHF; V: TRBV28; J: TRBJ1-6; length: 20; size: .; D: TRBD1
DNA: TGTGCCAGCAGCTCCGGGACTAGCGGGACTGGGCAGTTCTTC; CDR3: CASSSGTSGTGQFF; V: TRBV7-3; J: TRBJ2-1; length: 14; size: .; D: TRBD2
DNA: TGTGCCAGCAGTGTAGAACTAGTGGGGACAGATACGCAGTATTTT; CDR3: CASSVELVGTDTQYF; V: TRBV2; J: TRBJ2-3; length: 15; size: .; D: .
DNA: TGTGCCAGCAGGACGGGGGGGACCGGGGAGCTGTTTTTT; CDR3: CASRTGGTGELFF; V: TRBV7-9; J: TRBJ2-2; length: 13; size: .; D: TRBD2
DNA: TGCGCCAGCAGCTCCGGGGGTCCGAACACTGAAGCTTTCTTT; CDR3: CASSSGGPNTEAFF; V: TRBV5-1; J: TRBJ1-1; length: 14; size: .; D: .
DNA: TGTGCCAGCAGCGTAGAAGGGCCGGGGGACCCCACAGATACGCAGTATTTT; CDR3: CASSVEGPGDPTDTQYF; V: TRBV9; J: TRBJ2-3; length: 17; size: .; D: .
DNA: TGTGCCAGCAGTGATCAGGGTAGTGGTGTAGACACCATATATTTT; CDR3: CASSDQGSGVDTIYF; V: TRBV2; J: TRBJ1-3; length: 15; size: .; D: .
DNA: TGTGCCAGCAGCCATGGGGGGGTTGCAGGGGGCGGCGATGAAAAACTGTTTTTT; CDR3: CASSHGGVAGGGDEKLFF; V: TRBV4-2; J: TRBJ1-4; length: 18; size: .; D: TRBD1
DNA: TGCGCCAGCAGCGGAATAGCGGGACTTCCCCGTAATAGCACAGATACGCAGTATTTT; CDR3: CASSGIAGLPRNSTDTQYF; V: TRBV5-1; J: TRBJ2-3; length: 19; size: .; D: TRBD2
DNA: TGTGCCAGCAGCCCTGGGACTAGCGGGAGCACAGATACGCAGTATTTT; CDR3: CASSPGTSGSTDTQYF; V: TRBV7-8; J: TRBJ2-3; length: 16; size: .; D: TRBD2
DNA: TGTGCCAGCAGTTTCCCCGGAGGCGGGGAGCTGTTTTTT; CDR3: CASSFPGGGELFF; V: TRBV6-5; J: TRBJ2-2; length: 13; size: .; D: .
DNA: TGCAGCGTTGTCCGGGACAGAAGTGATTATGGCTACACCTTC; CDR3: CSVVRDRSDYGYTF; V: TRBV29-1; J: TRBJ1-2; length: 14; size: .; D: TRBD1
DNA: TGTGCCAGCAGCCCCGGGGGGGCTGCCACTGAAGCTTTCTTT; CDR3: CASSPGGAATEAFF; V: TRBV5-4; J: TRBJ1-1; length: 14; size: .; D: .
DNA: TGTGCCAGCAGCACCTCGACTAGCGGGACCGAAGAGACCCAGTACTTC; CDR3: CASSTSTSGTEETQYF; V: TRBV7-9; J: TRBJ2-5; length: 16; size: .; D: TRBD2
DNA: TGTGCCAGCAGCTTGGGGACTAGCGGCCAAGAGACCCAGTACTTC; CDR3: CASSLGTSGQETQYF; V: TRBV7-9; J: TRBJ2-5; length: 15; size: .; D: TRBD2
DNA: TGTGCCAGCAGCTTTGCGGGGGGCTACAATGAGCAGTTCTTC; CDR3: CASSFAGGYNEQFF; V: TRBV7-3; J: TRBJ2-1; length: 14; size: .; D: TRBD2
DNA: TGTGCCATCAGGGCAGGGACAGGGGACCAGCCCCAGCATTTT; CDR3: CAIRAGTGDQPQHF; V: TRBV10-3; J: TRBJ1-5; length: 14; size: .; D: TRBD1
DNA: TGTGCCAGCAGTGAAGCGCTGGCCGTGCACACCGGGGAGCTGTTTTTT; CDR3: CASSEALAVHTGELFF; V: TRBV6-1; J: TRBJ2-2; length: 16; size: .; D: .
DNA: TGCAGCGGACAGGACAGGGACTATGGCTACACCTTC; CDR3: CSGQDRDYGYTF; V: TRBV29-1; J: TRBJ1-2; length: 12; size: many; D: TRBD1
DNA: TGTGCCAGCAGAGGGACACCGACCTACGAGCAGTACTTC; CDR3: CASRGTPTYEQYF; V: TRBV6-6; J: TRBJ2-7; length: 13; size: .; D: .
DNA: TGTGCCAGCAGCGCTGGGGGGAGCACAGATACGCAGTATTTT; CDR3: CASSAGGSTDTQYF; V: TRBV9; J: TRBJ2-3; length: 14; size: .; D: .
DNA: TGTGCCAGCAGTTTGTCCAGCCTCGGGGGGACCGGGGAGCTGTTTTTT; CDR3: CASSLSSLGGTGELFF; V: TRBV28; J: TRBJ2-2; length: 16; size: .; D: TRBD2
DNA: TGTGCCAGTACCCGGAGGGAGTATGGCACAGATACGCAGTATTTT; CDR3: CASTRREYGTDTQYF; V: TRBV19; J: TRBJ2-3; length: 15; size: .; D: .
DNA: TGTGCCAGCAGCTTAGATCGGCAGGTGGGGGCGTCGGTTTTT; CDR3: CASSLDRQVGASVF; V: TRBV7-2; J: TRBJ1-4; length: 14; size: .; D: .
DNA: TGCAGCGTTACGGGACTAGCGGGAGTGAGCACAGATACGCAGTATTTT; CDR3: CSVTGLAGVSTDTQYF; V: TRBV29-1; J: TRBJ2-3; length: 16; size: .; D: TRBD2
DNA: TGTGCCAGCAGAGAAGTTAGCGGGTTCTCCTACGAGCAGTACTTC; CDR3: CASREVSGFSYEQYF; V: TRBV27; J: TRBJ2-7; length: 15; size: once; D: TRBD2
DNA: TGTGCCAGCAGTCCACAGGGGGCGGTGGACGCCTATGGCTACACCTTC; CDR3: CASSPQGAVDAYGYTF; V: TRBV28; J: TRBJ1-2; length: 16; size: .; D: TRBD1
DNA: TGTGCCAGCAGTTACTCGACGGGGTCGCATCAGCCCCAGCATTTT; CDR3: CASSYSTGSHQPQHF; V: TRBV6-2/TRBV6-3; J: TRBJ1-5; length: 15; size: .; D: .
DNA: TGTGCCACCAGCAGAGAGCCCGCGGGCACCATATATTTT; CDR3: CATSREPAGTIYF; V: TRBV15; J: TRBJ1-3; length: 13; size: .; D: .
DNA: TGTGCCAGCTCACCACAAAGCGGGGACCGAGAGGCCCAGTACTTC; CDR3: CASSPQSGDREAQYF; V: TRBV18; J: TRBJ2-5; length: 15; size: .; D: TRBD2
DNA: TGTGCCAGCAGCCACAGCGGAGTTGAGCAGTTCTTC; CDR3: CASSHSGVEQFF; V: TRBV3-1/TRBV3-2; J: TRBJ2-1; length: 12; size: .; D: .
DNA: TGTGCCAGCAGCCTCAGCGGGAGGGAGCAAGAGACCCAGTACTTC; CDR3: CASSLSGREQETQYF; V: TRBV3-1/TRBV3-2; J: TRBJ2-5; length: 15; size: .; D: TRBD2
DNA: TGTGCCAGCAGTGTAGGGGGCCCTGAAGCTTTCTTT; CDR3: CASSVGGPEAFF; V: TRBV25-1; J: TRBJ1-1; length: 12; size: once; D: TRBD1
DNA: TGTGCCAGCAGCTCATCGACAGTTACCGGGGAGCTGTTTTTT; CDR3: CASSSSTVTGELFF; V: TRBV11-2; J: TRBJ2-2; length: 14; size: once; D: .
DNA: TGTGCCAGTCGACTTAACGGAAATCCACTCACTGAAGCTTTCTTT; CDR3: CASRLNGNPLTEAFF; V: TRBV7-3; J: TRBJ1-1; length: 15; size: .; D: .
DNA: TGTGCCAGCAGCATCCACCCGCCGGGACAGGGGGCTTATTCGAACACTGAAGCTTTCTTT; CDR3: CASSIHPPGQGAYSNTEAFF; V: TRBV5-5; J: TRBJ1-1; length: 20; size: .; D: TRBD1
DNA: TGTGCCAGTAGTATAGACCCCGAGGGAAGAGAGCAGTACTTC; CDR3: CASSIDPEGREQYF; V: TRBV19; J: TRBJ2-7; length: 14; size: .; D: .
DNA: TGTGCCAGCGATCAGGGGGCCTACACTGAAGCTTTCTTT; CDR3: CASDQGAYTEAFF; V: TRBV28; J: TRBJ1-1; length: 13; size: .; D: TRBD1
DNA: TGTGCCACCAGTGATCGAACCGGGACAGGGGGCGTTGAGACCCAGTACTTC; CDR3: CATSDRTGTGGVETQYF; V: TRBV24-1; J: TRBJ2-5; length: 17; size: .; D: TRBD1
DNA: TGTGCCAGCAGCCCCCGGGACAGCAAAGAGACCCAGTACTTC; CDR3: CASSPRDSKETQYF; V: TRBV11-1; J: TRBJ2-5; length: 14; size: .; D: TRBD1